This T cell receptor beta chain was identified during a study of neurological immune-mediated disorders. Time point: technical triplicate 3. Germline CDR1 MNHEY, CDR2 SVGAGI. This CDR3 spans 12 amino acids. Trimming removed 7 bases at V and 3 bases at J, with 10 bases between. A single record per CDR3 protein comes from TCRdb applying MiXCR to the 5' RACE reads. The sample carries about 31,000 distinct CDR3 sequences, about 15% recorded once. The receptor was derived from a female donor with HTLV-1-associated myelopathy (HAM/TSP). Input material: CD4+ T cells from blood. The chain uses TRBV6-5 and TRBJ2-7; D call uncertain. CDR3 in DNA: TGTGCCAGCAAGAAGGGAATCTACGAGCAGTACTTC. Amino acid sequence: CASKKGIYEQYF.